The 8 T cell receptor beta chains below all came from one sample that was sequenced in a study of human T cells and chemical hapten exposure. The time point is: pre-sensitization, week 0. Treatment in this sample: therapeutic diphenylcyclopropenone sensitization with weekly scalp DPC. In TCRdb, the RACE reads were re-called with MiXCR into one record per CDR3 protein. The data hold 200,000 to 300,000 distinct CDR3 sequences, with over 8% observed a single time. The starting material was whole blood, obtained in connection with sensitization to the hapten diphenylcyclopropenone (DPC). All receptors derive from a woman aged 35 to 49 with alopecia areata. Some clones in this sample may be carry-over from other donors' samples.

This clonotype was observed many times. The V gene is TRBV7-2, the J gene TRBJ2-1; 8 positions match TRBD2. Germline V gives CDR1 SGHTA, CDR2 FQGNSA. The CDR3 runs 14 residues. V dropped 3 bases and J dropped 3; count of bases not matched to a gene: 1. CDR3: CASSFTSGYNEQFF. CDR3 DNA sequence: TGTGCCAGCAGCTTCACTAGCGGCTACAATGAGCAGTTCTTC.

In this sample, this clonotype turned up a few times. The rearrangement links TRBV4-3 to TRBJ2-2, with D possibly matching TRBD2 (5 bases). The CDR3 length is 14 residues. From germline, CDR1 is LGHNA and CDR2 YSLEER. V dropped 0 bases and J dropped 6 bases, with 8 bases sitting between them. CDR3 sequence reads: CASSQDEGSGELFF. The CDR3 bases are TGCGCCAGCAGCCAAGATGAGGGATCCGGGGAGCTGTTTTTT.

The CDR3 reads CASKSTGTGDGYTF. In DNA, the CDR3 is TGTGCCAGCAAAAGCACCGGGACAGGGGACGGCTACACCTTC. The genes are TRBV12-3 or TRBV12-4 and TRBJ1-2; 10 nucleotides line up with TRBD1. This CDR3 contains 14 residues. Trimming at V came to 7 bases and at J to 8 bases, leaving 10 bases not matched to a gene.

Only a few counts were recorded for this clonotype. This chain uses TRBV5-1 with TRBJ2-3, with D maybe TRBD2 (6 bases). Trimming pared 6 bases from V and 3 bases from J, leaving 17 bases between. Germline CDR1 SGHRS, CDR2 YFSETQ. This CDR3 region has 15 residues. The CDR3 region has the DNA TGCGCCAGCACCGAAGCTGGGAGGTCTACAGATACGCAGTATTTT. Its protein is CASTEAGRSTDTQYF.

The chain employs TRBV7-8 and TRBJ2-1, with 11 positions matching TRBD1. CDR3 length: 16 residues. The junction had 11 bases not matched to a gene; V was cut back by 5 bases and J by 8 bases. Looked up from germline, CDR1 is SGHVS and CDR2 is FQNEAQ. The CDR3 bases are TGTGCCAGCAGCCGCAAGGACAGGGGGCTTGTGGATGAGCAGTTCTTC. Its translation is CASSRKDRGLVDEQFF.

This clonotype occurred a few times. The V call is TRBV27, the J call TRBJ1-1; D uncertain. Trimming removed 5 bases from V and 1 base from J, with 8 bases in between. CDR3 length equals 13 residues. Looked up from germline, CDR1 is MNHEY and CDR2 is SMNVEV (reference sequence). The CDR3 nucleotides are TGTGCCAGCAGTAACTCAGGGAACACTGAAGCTTTCTTT. This sequence encodes CASSNSGNTEAFF.

This clonotype was observed many times. The J gene is TRBJ1-1, the V gene TRBV5-1; 8 bases align to TRBD1. The CDR3 runs 12 residues. With 4 bases clipped from V and 8 bases from J, the junction kept 4 bases outside the gene matches. In germline, CDR1 is SGHRS, CDR2 YFSETQ. The CDR3 reads CASSIGQGEAFF. For the CDR3, the DNA is TGCGCCAGCAGCATCGGACAGGGCGAAGCTTTCTTT.

This clonotype showed up many times. The V and J genes are TRBV27 and TRBJ2-7; the match to TRBD2 covers 7 bases. CDR1 is MNHEY, CDR2 SMNVEV, per germline (reference sequence). The CDR3 spans 15 residues. V lost 6 bases and J lost 0; bases outside the gene matches: 8. CDR3 region: CASRESLAVSYEQYF. The CDR3 region has the DNA TGTGCCAGCAGAGAAAGCCTAGCGGTCTCCTACGAGCAGTACTTC.